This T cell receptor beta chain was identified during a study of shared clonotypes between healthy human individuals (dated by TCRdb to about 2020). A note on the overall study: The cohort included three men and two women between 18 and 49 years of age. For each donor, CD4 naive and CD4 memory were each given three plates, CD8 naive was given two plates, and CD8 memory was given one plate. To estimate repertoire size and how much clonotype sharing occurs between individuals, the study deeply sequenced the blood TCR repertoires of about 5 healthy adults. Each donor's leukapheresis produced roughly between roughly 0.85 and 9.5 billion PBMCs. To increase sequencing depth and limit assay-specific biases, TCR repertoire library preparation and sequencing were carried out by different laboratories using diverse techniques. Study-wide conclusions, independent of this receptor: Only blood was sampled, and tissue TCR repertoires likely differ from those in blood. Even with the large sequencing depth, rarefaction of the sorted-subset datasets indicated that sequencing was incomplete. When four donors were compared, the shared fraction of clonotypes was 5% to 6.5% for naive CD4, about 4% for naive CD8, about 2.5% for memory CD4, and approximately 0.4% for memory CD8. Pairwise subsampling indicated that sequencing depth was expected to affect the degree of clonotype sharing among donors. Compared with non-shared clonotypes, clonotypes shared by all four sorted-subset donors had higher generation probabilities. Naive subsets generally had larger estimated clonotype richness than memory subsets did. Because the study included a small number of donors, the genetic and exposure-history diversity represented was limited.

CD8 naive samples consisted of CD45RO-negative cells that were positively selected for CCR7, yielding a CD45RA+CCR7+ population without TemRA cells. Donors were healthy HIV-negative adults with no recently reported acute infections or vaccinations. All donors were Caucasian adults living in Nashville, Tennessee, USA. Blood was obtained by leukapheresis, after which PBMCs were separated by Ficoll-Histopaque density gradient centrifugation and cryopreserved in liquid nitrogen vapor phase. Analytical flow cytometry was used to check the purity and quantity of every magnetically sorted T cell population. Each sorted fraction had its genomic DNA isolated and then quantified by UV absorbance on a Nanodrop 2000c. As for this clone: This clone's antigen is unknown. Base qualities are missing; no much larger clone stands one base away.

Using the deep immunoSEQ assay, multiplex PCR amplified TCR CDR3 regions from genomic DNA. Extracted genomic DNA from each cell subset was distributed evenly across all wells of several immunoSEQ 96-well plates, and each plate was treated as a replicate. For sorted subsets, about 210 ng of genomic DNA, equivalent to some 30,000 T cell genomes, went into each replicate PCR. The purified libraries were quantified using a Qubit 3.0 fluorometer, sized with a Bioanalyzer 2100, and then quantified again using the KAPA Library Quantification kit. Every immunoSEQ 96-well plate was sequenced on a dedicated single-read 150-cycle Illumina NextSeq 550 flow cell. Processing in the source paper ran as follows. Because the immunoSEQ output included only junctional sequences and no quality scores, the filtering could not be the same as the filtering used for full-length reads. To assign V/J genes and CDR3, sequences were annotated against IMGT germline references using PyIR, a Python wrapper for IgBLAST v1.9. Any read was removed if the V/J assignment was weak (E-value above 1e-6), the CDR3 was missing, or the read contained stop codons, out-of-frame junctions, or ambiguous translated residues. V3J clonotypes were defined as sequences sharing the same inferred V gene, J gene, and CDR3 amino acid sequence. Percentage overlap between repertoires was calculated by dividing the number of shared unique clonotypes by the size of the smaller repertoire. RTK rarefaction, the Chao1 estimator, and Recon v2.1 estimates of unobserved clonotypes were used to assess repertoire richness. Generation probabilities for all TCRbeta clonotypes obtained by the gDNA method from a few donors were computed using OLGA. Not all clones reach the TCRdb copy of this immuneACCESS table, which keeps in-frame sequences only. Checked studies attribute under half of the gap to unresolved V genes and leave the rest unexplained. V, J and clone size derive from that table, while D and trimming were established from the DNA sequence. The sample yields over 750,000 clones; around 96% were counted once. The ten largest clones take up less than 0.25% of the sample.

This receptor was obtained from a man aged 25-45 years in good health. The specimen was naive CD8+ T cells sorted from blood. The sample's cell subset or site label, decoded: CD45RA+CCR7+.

The CDR3 corresponds to CASSLRTFGTSRYEQYF. The nucleotides read TGTGCCAGCAGTTTACGGACGTTTGGGACTAGCAGGTACGAGCAGTACTTC. The receptor chain draws on TRBV27 and TRBJ2-7; the junction holds 9 bases that match TRBD2. The germline V gene encodes CDR1 MNHEY and CDR2 SMNVEV (reference sequence). The CDR3, cysteine through phenylalanine, is 17 amino acids long. The only DNA kept is the CDR3, 51 bases in frame from the first base. After removal of 2 bases from V and 4 bases from J, the junction retains 12 bases not matched to a gene.